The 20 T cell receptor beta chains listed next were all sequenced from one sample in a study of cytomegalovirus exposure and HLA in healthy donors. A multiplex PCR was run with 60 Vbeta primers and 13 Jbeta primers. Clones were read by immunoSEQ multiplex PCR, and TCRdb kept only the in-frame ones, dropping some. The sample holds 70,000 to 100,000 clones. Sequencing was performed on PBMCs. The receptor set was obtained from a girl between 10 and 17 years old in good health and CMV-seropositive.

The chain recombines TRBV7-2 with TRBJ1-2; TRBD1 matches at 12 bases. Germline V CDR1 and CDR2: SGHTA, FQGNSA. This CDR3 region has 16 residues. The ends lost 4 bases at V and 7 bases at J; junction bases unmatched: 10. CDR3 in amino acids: CASSWDRDRGQGGYTF. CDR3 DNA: TGTGCCAGCAGCTGGGACCGGGACAGGGGGCAGGGTGGCTACACCTTC.

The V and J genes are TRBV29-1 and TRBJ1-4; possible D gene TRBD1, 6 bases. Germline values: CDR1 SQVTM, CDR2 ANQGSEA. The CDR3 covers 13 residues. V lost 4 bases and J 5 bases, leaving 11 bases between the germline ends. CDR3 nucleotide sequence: TGCAGCGTTGCTTTAAGGGGGAATGAAAAACTGTTTTTT. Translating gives CSVALRGNEKLFF. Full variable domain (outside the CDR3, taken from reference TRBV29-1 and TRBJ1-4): SAVISQKPSRDICQRGTSLTIQCQVDSQVTMMFWYRQQPGQSLTLIATANQGSEATYESGFVIDKFPISRPNLTFSTLTVSNMSPEDSSIYLCSVALRGNEKLFFGSGTQLSVL.

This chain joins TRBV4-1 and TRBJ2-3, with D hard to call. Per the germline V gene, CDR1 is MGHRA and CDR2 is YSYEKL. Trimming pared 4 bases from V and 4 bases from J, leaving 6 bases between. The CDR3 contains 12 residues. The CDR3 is CASSPLADTQYF. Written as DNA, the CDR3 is TGCGCCAGCAGCCCCTTAGCAGATACGCAGTATTTT.

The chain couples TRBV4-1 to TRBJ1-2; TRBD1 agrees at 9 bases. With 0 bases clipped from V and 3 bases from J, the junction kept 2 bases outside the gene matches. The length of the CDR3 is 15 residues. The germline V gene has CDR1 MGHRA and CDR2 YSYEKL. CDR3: CASSQDRTGDYGYTF. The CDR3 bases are TGCGCCAGCAGCCAAGATAGGACAGGGGACTATGGCTACACCTTC.

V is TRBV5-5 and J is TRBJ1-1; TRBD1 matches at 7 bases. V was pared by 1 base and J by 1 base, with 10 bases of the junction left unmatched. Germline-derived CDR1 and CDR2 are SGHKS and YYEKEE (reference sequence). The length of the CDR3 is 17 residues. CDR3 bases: TGTGCCAGCAGCTTGTACACAGGGGCCCAATCGAACACTGAAGCTTTCTTT. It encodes CASSLYTGAQSNTEAFF. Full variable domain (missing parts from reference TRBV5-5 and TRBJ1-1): DAGVTQSPTHLIKTRGQQVTLRCSPISGHKSVSWYQQVLGQGPQFIFQYYEKEERGRGNFPDRFSARQFPNYSSELNVNALLLGDSALYLCASSLYTGAQSNTEAFFGQGTRLTVV.

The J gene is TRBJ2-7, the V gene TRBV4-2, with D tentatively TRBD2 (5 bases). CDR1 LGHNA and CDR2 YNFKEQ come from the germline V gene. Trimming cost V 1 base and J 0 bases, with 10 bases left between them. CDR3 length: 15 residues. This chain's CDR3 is CASSQVTGNSYEQYF. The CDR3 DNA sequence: TGTGCCAGCAGCCAAGTGACGGGGAACTCCTACGAGCAGTACTTC.

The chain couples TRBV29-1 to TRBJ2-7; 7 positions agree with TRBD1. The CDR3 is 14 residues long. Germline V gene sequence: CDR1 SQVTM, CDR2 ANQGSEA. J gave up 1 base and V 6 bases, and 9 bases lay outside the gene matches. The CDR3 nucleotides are TGCAGCGTCACTTCGACAGGGTTATCCTACGAGCAGTACTTC. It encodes CSVTSTGLSYEQYF.

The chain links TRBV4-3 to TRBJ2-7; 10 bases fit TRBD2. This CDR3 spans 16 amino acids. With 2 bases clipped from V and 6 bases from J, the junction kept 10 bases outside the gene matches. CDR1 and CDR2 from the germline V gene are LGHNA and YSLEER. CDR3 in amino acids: CASSQFTSGVPFEQYF. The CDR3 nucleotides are TGCGCCAGCAGCCAATTTACTAGCGGGGTCCCCTTCGAGCAGTACTTC.

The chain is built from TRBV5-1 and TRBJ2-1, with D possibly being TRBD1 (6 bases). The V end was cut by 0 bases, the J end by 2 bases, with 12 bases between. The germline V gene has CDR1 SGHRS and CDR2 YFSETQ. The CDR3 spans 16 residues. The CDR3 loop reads CASSLAGAGAYNEQFF. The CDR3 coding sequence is TGCGCCAGCAGCTTGGCCGGGGCAGGGGCCTACAATGAGCAGTTCTTC.

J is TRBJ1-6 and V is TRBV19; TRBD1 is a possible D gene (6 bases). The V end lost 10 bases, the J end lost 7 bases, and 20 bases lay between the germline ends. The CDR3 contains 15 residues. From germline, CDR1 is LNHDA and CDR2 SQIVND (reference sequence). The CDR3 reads CATRKDRLVNSPLHF. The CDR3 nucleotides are TGTGCCACCCGAAAAGACAGGTTGGTCAATTCACCCCTCCACTTT. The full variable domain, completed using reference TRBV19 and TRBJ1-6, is DGGITQSPKYLFRKEGQNVTLSCEQNLNHDAMYWYRQDPGQGLRLIYYSQIVNDFQKGDIAEGYSVSREKKESFPLTVTSAQKNPTAFYLCATRKDRLVNSPLHFGNGTRLTVT.

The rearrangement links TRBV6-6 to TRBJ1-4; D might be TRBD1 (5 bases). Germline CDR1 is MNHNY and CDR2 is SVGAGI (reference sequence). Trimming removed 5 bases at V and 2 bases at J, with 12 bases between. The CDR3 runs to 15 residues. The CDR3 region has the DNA TGTGCCAGCAGTGACCAGGGTACCACTAATGAAAAACTGTTTTTT. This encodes CASSDQGTTNEKLFF.

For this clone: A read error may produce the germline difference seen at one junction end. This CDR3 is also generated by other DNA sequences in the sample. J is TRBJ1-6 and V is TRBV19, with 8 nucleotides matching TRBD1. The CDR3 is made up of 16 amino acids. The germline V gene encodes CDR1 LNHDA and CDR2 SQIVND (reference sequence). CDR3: CASSNGQGSLASPLHF. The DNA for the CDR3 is TGTGCCAGTAGCAACGGACAGGGCTCACTAGCGTCACCCCTACACTTT.

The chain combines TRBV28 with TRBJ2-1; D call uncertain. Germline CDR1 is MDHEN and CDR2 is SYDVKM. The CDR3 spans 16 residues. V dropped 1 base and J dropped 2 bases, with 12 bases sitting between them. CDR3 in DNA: TGTGCCAGCAGTTTATATCCTACCCTGACCTACAATGAGCAGTTCTTC. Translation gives CASSLYPTLTYNEQFF.

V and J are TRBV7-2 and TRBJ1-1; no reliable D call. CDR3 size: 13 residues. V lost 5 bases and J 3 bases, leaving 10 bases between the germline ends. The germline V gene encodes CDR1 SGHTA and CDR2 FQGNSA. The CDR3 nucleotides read TGTGCCAGCAGCCCCTCGGTTCACACTGAAGCTTTCTTT. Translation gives CASSPSVHTEAFF.

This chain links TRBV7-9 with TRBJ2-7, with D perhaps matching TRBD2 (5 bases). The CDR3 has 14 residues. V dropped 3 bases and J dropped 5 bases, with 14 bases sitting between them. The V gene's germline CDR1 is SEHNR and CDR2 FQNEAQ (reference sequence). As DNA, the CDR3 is TGTGCCAGCAGCTTCGGGGTAGGCGTCGACGAGCAGTACTTC. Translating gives CASSFGVGVDEQYF.

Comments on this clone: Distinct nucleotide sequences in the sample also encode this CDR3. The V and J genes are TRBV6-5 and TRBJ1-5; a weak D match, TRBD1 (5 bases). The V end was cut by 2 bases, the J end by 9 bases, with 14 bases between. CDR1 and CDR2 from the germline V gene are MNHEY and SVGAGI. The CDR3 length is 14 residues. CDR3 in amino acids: CASSYGGIGGPQHF. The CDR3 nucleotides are TGTGCCAGCAGTTACGGCGGGATTGGGGGGCCCCAGCATTTT.

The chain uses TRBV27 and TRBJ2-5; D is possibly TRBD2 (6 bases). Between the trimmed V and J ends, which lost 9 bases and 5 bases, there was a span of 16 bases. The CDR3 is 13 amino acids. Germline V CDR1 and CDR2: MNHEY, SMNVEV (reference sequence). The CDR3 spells CASQGAGRETQYF. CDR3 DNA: TGTGCCAGTCAAGGGGCAGGGAGGGAGACCCAGTACTTC.

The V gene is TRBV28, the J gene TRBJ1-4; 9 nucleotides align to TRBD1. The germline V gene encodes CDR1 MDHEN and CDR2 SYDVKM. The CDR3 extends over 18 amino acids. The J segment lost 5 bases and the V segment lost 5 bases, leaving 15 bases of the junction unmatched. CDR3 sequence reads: CASSPYPGGGTGNEKLFF. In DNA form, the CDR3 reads TGTGCCAGCAGTCCCTACCCCGGGGGCGGGACAGGGAATGAAAAACTGTTTTTT.

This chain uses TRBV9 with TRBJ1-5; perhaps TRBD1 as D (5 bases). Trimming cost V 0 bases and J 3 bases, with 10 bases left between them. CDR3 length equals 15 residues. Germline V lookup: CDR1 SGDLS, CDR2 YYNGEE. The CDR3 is CASSVGKGPNQPQHF. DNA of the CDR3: TGTGCCAGCAGCGTAGGGAAGGGGCCCAATCAGCCCCAGCATTTT.

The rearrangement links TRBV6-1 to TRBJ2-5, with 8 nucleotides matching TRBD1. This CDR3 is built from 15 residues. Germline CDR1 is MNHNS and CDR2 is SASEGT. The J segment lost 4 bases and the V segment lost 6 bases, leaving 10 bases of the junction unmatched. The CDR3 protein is CASRPGTGNLETQYF. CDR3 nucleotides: TGTGCCAGCAGGCCGGGGACAGGTAACCTAGAGACCCAGTACTTC.